These 19 T cell receptor beta chains share one sample of origin, sequenced in a study of cytomegalovirus exposure and HLA in healthy donors. The PCR made use of 60 Vbeta and 13 Jbeta primers. Produced via immunoSEQ multiplex PCR; TCRdb's table is partial and in-frame only. The table records 150,000 to 200,000 clones, under 80% of them present only once. The sample taken for sequencing was PBMCs. These receptors all come from a middle-aged man in good health and CMV-seronegative.

The chain employs TRBV2 and TRBJ2-2, with TRBD1 as a possible D gene (5 bases). V was cut by 5 bases and J by 5 bases, with 12 bases left in between. Germline loops: CDR1 SNHLY, CDR2 FYNNEI. The CDR3 has 14 amino acids. The DNA of the CDR3 is TGTGCCAGCAGTCCCAGGGAAATAACCGGGGAGCTGTTTTTT. Translating it yields CASSPREITGELFF.

The CDR3 loop reads CASSLGRIGLARYEQYF. In nucleotides, the CDR3 is TGTGCCAGCAGCTTGGGCCGTATCGGACTAGCCCGCTACGAGCAGTACTTC. The chain uses TRBV5-4 and TRBJ2-7, with 8 bases aligning to TRBD2. Germline loops: CDR1 SGHNT, CDR2 YYREEE (reference sequence). Trimming cost V 0 bases and J 3 bases; bases outside gene matches: 11. The CDR3 is made up of 17 amino acids.

The chain has TRBV28 and TRBJ1-5, with unresolved D. V lost 3 bases to trimming and J lost 2 bases, with 8 bases between them. From germline, CDR1 is MDHEN and CDR2 SYDVKM. The CDR3 loop spans 14 amino acids. The CDR3 spells CASSFGVGNQPQHF. The CDR3 DNA sequence: TGTGCCAGCAGTTTCGGGGTTGGCAATCAGCCCCAGCATTTT.

This clone has only a few counts. The same CDR3 also results from other DNA sequences found in this sample. The chain recombines TRBV5-4 with TRBJ2-1; 9 nucleotides match TRBD2. The germline V gene has CDR1 SGHNT and CDR2 YYREEE (reference sequence). V trimming: 0 bases; J trimming: 7 bases; junction bases outside the gene matches: 5. This CDR3 comprises 15 residues. The CDR3: CASSLDSGSYNEQFF. In DNA form, the CDR3 reads TGTGCCAGCAGCTTGGATAGCGGGAGTTATAATGAGCAGTTCTTC.

The chain is built from TRBV2 and TRBJ2-3; the D gene is possibly TRBD2 (5 bases). V was pared by 10 bases and J by 2 bases, with 13 bases between. This CDR3 region has 13 residues. Germline CDR1 is SNHLY and CDR2 is FYNNEI. The CDR3 spells CATSGTFTDTQYF. CDR3 sequence (DNA): TGTGCCACAAGCGGAACCTTCACAGATACGCAGTATTTT.

V usage is TRBV7-9 and J usage is TRBJ1-3, with TRBD1 identical over 7 bases. The J segment lost 0 bases and the V segment lost 2 bases, leaving 10 bases of the junction unmatched. Germline V gene data show CDR1 as SEHNR and CDR2 as FQNEAQ (reference sequence). The CDR3 has 18 amino acids. The CDR3 loop reads CASSLSLLTGYSGNTIYF. In DNA, the CDR3 is TGTGCCAGCAGCTTATCTCTTTTGACAGGGTACTCTGGAAACACCATATATTTT.

The V and J genes are TRBV7-9 and TRBJ2-1, with 11 positions matching TRBD2. Germline CDR1 is SEHNR and CDR2 is FQNEAQ (reference sequence). CDR3 length: 16 residues. J lost 1 base, V lost 5 bases, and 4 bases had no gene match. The CDR3 nucleotides are TGTGCCAGCAGCCCAACTAGCGGGAGTTCCTACAATGAGCAGTTCTTC. Encoded protein: CASSPTSGSSYNEQFF.

In its sample, this clone was seen a few times. V gene TRBV10-3 combines with J gene TRBJ2-5, with TRBD2 matching 7 bases. In germline, CDR1 is ENHRY, CDR2 SYGVKD. V lost 8 bases and J lost 1; bases outside the gene matches: 7. The CDR3 runs 14 residues. In DNA form, the CDR3 reads TGTGCCATCGGAAAAGCGGGGCTCCAAGAGACCCAGTACTTC. Translated: CAIGKAGLQETQYF.

This clone was counted only a few times. The chain has TRBV29-1 and TRBJ2-7; 12 bases agree with TRBD1. Germline V CDR1 and CDR2: SQVTM, ANQGSEA. The CDR3 sequence is 15 residues long. After removal of 0 bases from V and 5 bases from J, the junction contained 5 bases not matched to a gene. In DNA, the CDR3 is TGCAGCGTTGAAGATTGGGGGACAGGGGGCAACGAGCAGTACTTC. Its protein is CSVEDWGTGGNEQYF.

The chain has TRBV5-1 and TRBJ1-2; D perhaps matches TRBD1 (6 bases). Trimming took 4 bases from V and 6 from J, leaving 22 bases between them. CDR3 length equals 16 residues. Germline CDR1 is SGHRS and CDR2 is YFSETQ. The CDR3, as DNA: TGCGCCAGCAGCACCCGGACAGAACCCCAAGGGGATGGCTACACCTTC. It specifies CASSTRTEPQGDGYTF.

The chain couples TRBV5-6 to TRBJ2-7, with 9 bases identical to TRBD2. Trimming took 0 bases from V and 3 from J; bases not matched to a gene: 7. Germline CDR1 SGHDT, CDR2 YYEEEE. CDR3 length: 16 residues. CDR3: CASSLGAGGPGYEQYF. In DNA form, the CDR3 reads TGTGCCAGCAGCTTGGGGGCGGGAGGGCCTGGCTACGAGCAGTACTTC.

The rearrangement uses TRBV6-4 and TRBJ2-1; perhaps TRBD2 as D (6 bases). Germline assignment: CDR1 MRHNA and CDR2 SNTAGT. The CDR3 sequence is 15 residues long. Trimming stripped 2 bases from V and 4 bases from J, with 12 bases between. The CDR3 protein is CASSDGMGGYNEQFF. The CDR3 DNA is TGTGCCAGCAGTGACGGAATGGGGGGATACAATGAGCAGTTCTTC.

This clone was picked up a small number of times. V is TRBV13 and J is TRBJ1-1; possibly TRBD1 for D (6 bases). There are 14 residues in the CDR3. CDR1 PRHDT and CDR2 FYEKMQ come from the germline V gene (reference sequence). Trimming removed 4 bases from V and 5 bases from J, with 14 bases in between. CDR3 DNA sequence: TGTGCCAGCAGCTCGCTACAGGGAGTAACTGAAGCTTTCTTT. Its protein product is CASSSLQGVTEAFF. Filled out from reference TRBV13 and TRBJ1-1, the complete variable domain reads AAGVIQSPRHLIKEKRETATLKCYPIPRHDTVYWYQQGPGQDPQFLISFYEKMQSDKGSIPDRFSAQQFSDYHSELNMSSLELGDSALYFCASSSLQGVTEAFFGQGTRLTVV.

The V and J genes are TRBV7-8 and TRBJ1-1, with 7 bases matching TRBD1. The CDR3 length is 13 residues. J lost 0 bases, V lost 5 bases, and 0 bases had no gene match. Germline CDR1 is SGHVS and CDR2 is FQNEAQ. The CDR3: CASSQGVNTEAFF. The DNA of the CDR3 is TGTGCCAGCAGCCAGGGGGTGAACACTGAAGCTTTCTTT.

The J gene is TRBJ2-3, the V gene TRBV4-1; 9 positions match TRBD1. This CDR3 has 15 residues. Germline CDR1 MGHRA, CDR2 YSYEKL. V lost 3 bases to trimming and J lost 2 bases; unmatched junction nucleotides: 3. The CDR3 sequence is CASSHGDRDTDTQYF. As DNA, the CDR3 is TGCGCCAGCAGCCACGGGGACAGGGACACAGATACGCAGTATTTT.

V is TRBV6-1 and J is TRBJ1-1, with TRBD1 identical over 7 bases. The germline CDR1 and CDR2 sequences are MNHNS and SASEGT. CDR3 length: 13 amino acids. The junction had 5 bases not matched to a gene; V was cut back by 9 bases and J by 1 base. CDR3 amino acids: CASAQGQNTEAFF. The CDR3 bases are TGTGCCAGTGCACAGGGGCAGAACACTGAAGCTTTCTTT.

This rearrangement joins TRBV29-1 to TRBJ1-2, with 11 positions matching TRBD1. The CDR3 consists of 17 residues. After removal of 3 bases from V and 4 bases from J, the junction contained 13 bases not matched to a gene. CDR1 and CDR2 from the germline V gene are SQVTM and ANQGSEA. The CDR3 bases are TGCAGCGTTGACGAGACCGGGACAGGGGGGTTCGGCTATGGCTACACCTTC. Its translation is CSVDETGTGGFGYGYTF.

V usage is TRBV10-3 and J usage is TRBJ2-1, with 9 bases matching TRBD2. V lost 4 bases, J lost 4 bases, and 2 bases stayed unmatched. The CDR3 spans 14 residues. Per germline, CDR1 ENHRY and CDR2 SYGVKD. CDR3 bases: TGTGCCATCAGTGGCCTAGCGGGATACAATGAGCAGTTCTTC. Protein: CAISGLAGYNEQFF.

This clone has a handful of counts. The rearrangement links TRBV30 to TRBJ2-3; possible D gene TRBD2, 5 bases. From germline, CDR1 is GTSNPN and CDR2 SVGIG (reference sequence). This CDR3 spans 13 amino acids. The chain's CDR3 is CAYVKRAGDTQYF. The DNA for the CDR3 is TGTGCATATGTTAAGAGGGCAGGAGATACGCAGTATTTT.